This T cell receptor beta chain is drawn from a study of regulatory T cells in long-lasting Graves disease. Building the TCR beta libraries relied on iRepertoire HTBI primers, and CDR3 regions underwent Arm-PCR. As processed by the authors: Analysis of the samples identified under 80 TRBV and 14 TRBJ segments. Each CDR3 protein gets one entry after TCRdb re-called the multiplex PCR reads with MiXCR. These V and J calls are TCRdb output, not the study's own analysis. The sample has more than 450,000 distinct CDR3 sequences, roughly 16% seen once. Documented time point: newly diagnosed GD, antithyroid drugs for less than 3 months. Generation of the TCR library employed RNA extracted from PBMCs. The CDR3 is made up of 17 amino acids. Trimming cost V 5 bases and J 1 base, with 17 bases left between them. Germline values: CDR1 SGHVS, CDR2 FQNEAQ. This clonotype has a count of ten or more. These same data were also listed under a study on T cells in Graves' hyperthyroidism and ophthalmopathy.

This receptor was taken from a man aged 40-49 years with Graves disease. This sequence joins TRBV7-8 and TRBJ2-2, with D hard to call. The material was peripheral blood mononuclear cells (PBMCs), obtained at new diagnosis, from a patient treated with antithyroid drugs. The CDR3 DNA follows: TGTGCCAGCAGCCCCAGCCCCCCGGCTATGAACACCGGGGAGCTGTTTTTT. Residues: CASSPSPPAMNTGELFF.